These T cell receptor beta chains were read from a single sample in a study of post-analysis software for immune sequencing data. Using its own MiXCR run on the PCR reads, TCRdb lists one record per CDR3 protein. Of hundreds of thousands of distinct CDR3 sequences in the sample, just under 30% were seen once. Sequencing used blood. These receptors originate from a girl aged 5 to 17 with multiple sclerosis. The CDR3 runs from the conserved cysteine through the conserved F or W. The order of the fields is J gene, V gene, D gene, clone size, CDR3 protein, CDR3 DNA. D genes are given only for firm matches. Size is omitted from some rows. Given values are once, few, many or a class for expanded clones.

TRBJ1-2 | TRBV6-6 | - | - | CASSSLLYGYTF | TGTGCCAGCAGCAGCCTGCTCTATGGCTACACCTTC
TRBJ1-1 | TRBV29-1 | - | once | CSASPLKNTEAFF | TGCAGCGCGTCCCCCTTGAAGAACACTGAAGCTTTCTTT
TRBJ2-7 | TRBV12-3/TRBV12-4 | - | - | CASAGSRTSYEQYF | TGTGCCAGCGCAGGGAGCAGGACCTCCTACGAGCAGTACTTC
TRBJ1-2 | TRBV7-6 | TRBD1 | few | CASSLGAGGYGYTF | TGTGCCAGCAGCTTAGGAGCAGGGGGCTATGGCTACACCTTC
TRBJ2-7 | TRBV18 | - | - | CASSAGMSSYEQYF | TGTGCCAGCTCGGCGGGTATGTCCTCCTACGAGCAGTACTTC
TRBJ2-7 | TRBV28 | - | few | CASRQNWLYEQYF | TGTGCCAGCAGACAAAATTGGCTCTACGAGCAGTACTTC
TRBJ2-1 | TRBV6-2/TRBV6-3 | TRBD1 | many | CASSRPTGTGGLGEQFF | TGTGCCAGCAGCCGTCCCACCGGGACAGGGGGCTTAGGTGAGCAGTTCTTC
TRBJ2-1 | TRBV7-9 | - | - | CASSLARRQGGVQFF | TGTGCCAGCAGCTTAGCCCGTCGGCAGGGTGGTGTGCAGTTCTTC
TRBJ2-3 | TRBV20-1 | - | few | CSARGVGDTQYF | TGCAGTGCTAGGGGGGTTGGGGATACGCAGTATTTT
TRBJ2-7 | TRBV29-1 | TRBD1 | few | CSVVPGQGAREQYF | TGCAGCGTCGTACCGGGACAGGGGGCGCGGGAGCAGTACTTC
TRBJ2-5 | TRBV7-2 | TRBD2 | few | CASSLALAGDNWETQYF | TGTGCCAGCAGCTTAGCCCTAGCGGGAGATAATTGGGAGACCCAGTACTTC
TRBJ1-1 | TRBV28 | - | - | CASSLEPGAGDTEAFF | TGTGCCAGCAGTTTAGAGCCCGGGGCAGGGGATACTGAAGCTTTCTTT
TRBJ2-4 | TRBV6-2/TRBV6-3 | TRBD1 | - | CASGYARGQSNIQYF | TGTGCCAGCGGCTACGCCCGGGGACAGTCCAACATTCAGTACTTC
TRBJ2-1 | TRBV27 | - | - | CASSLEGADLPYNEQFF | TGTGCCAGCAGTTTGGAAGGAGCGGACCTCCCCTACAATGAGCAGTTCTTC
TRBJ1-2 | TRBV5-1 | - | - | CASSLSGAGNYGYTF | TGCGCCAGCAGCTTGAGCGGCGCGGGTAACTATGGCTACACCTTC
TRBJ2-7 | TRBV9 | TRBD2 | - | CASSVDSGRGYEQYF | TGTGCCAGCAGCGTAGATAGCGGGAGGGGATACGAGCAGTACTTC
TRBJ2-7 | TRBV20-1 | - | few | CSAGDTDYEQYF | TGCAGTGCTGGGGACACCGACTACGAGCAGTACTTC
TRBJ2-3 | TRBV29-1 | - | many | CSVAKLGADTQYF | TGCAGCGTTGCCAAACTAGGGGCAGATACGCAGTATTTT
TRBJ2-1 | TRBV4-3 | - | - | CASSQDGGQGLAGERNEQFF | TGCGCCAGCAGCCAAGACGGGGGACAGGGTTTAGCGGGAGAAAGAAATGAGCAGTTCTTC
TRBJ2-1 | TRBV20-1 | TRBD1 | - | CSADGTGGLNEQFF | TGCAGTGCTGACGGGACAGGGGGCCTTAATGAGCAGTTCTTC
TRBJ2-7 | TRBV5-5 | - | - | CASSVCGDVFYEQYF | TGTGCCAGCAGCGTCTGCGGGGATGTATTTTACGAGCAGTACTTC
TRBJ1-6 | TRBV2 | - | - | CASSEVGQPSPLHF | TGTGCCAGCAGTGAAGTCGGACAGCCCTCACCCCTCCACTTT
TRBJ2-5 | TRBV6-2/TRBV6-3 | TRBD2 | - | CASSYGAGGEETQYF | TGTGCCAGCAGTTACGGAGCGGGAGGGGAAGAGACCCAGTACTTC
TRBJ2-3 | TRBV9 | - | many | CASSSTDGGTDTQYF | TGTGCCAGCAGCAGCACGGACGGGGGCACAGATACGCAGTATTTT
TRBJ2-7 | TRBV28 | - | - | CATLDLYEQYF | TGTGCCACCTTGGACCTCTACGAGCAGTACTTC
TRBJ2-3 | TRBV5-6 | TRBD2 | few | CASSLTSGGAFWADTQYF | TGTGCCAGCAGCTTGACCAGCGGGGGGGCCTTTTGGGCAGATACGCAGTATTTT
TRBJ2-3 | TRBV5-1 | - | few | CASSISVLAPSTDTQYF | TGCGCCAGCAGTATTTCGGTCCTAGCGCCTAGCACAGATACGCAGTATTTT
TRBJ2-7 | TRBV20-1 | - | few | CSARDRSAYEQYF | TGCAGTGCTAGAGATCGGTCGGCCTACGAGCAGTACTTC
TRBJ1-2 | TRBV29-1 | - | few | CSVDSGDPYGYTF | TGCAGCGTTGATTCAGGGGATCCCTATGGCTACACCTTC
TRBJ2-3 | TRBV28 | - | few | CARSLSAVTDTQYF | TGTGCCCGCAGTTTATCAGCGGTCACAGATACGCAGTATTTT
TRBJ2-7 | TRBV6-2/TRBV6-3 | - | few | CASGIETYEQYF | TGTGCCAGCGGGATTGAGACCTACGAGCAGTACTTC
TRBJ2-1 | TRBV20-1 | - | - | CSARPYGRGSSYNEQFF | TGCAGTGCTAGGCCGTACGGCAGGGGAAGCTCCTACAATGAGCAGTTCTTC
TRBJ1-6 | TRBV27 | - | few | CASSLSRFRGPVESPLHF | TGTGCCAGCAGTTTATCGAGATTCAGGGGCCCCGTTGAATCACCCCTCCACTTT
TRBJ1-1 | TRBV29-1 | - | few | CSVEGVAGGHTEAFF | TGCAGCGTTGAAGGAGTTGCCGGGGGTCACACTGAAGCTTTCTTT
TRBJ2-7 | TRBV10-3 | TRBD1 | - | CAISESGLPGQGSSYEQYF | TGTGCCATCAGTGAGTCGGGTTTACCGGGACAGGGAAGCTCCTACGAGCAGTACTTC
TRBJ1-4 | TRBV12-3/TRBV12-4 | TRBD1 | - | CASSLGTGVSEKLFF | TGTGCCAGCAGCCTGGGTACAGGGGTTTCCGAAAAACTGTTTTTT
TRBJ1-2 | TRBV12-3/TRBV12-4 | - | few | CASSSGYDYGYTF | TGTGCCAGCAGTTCTGGCTATGACTATGGCTACACCTTC
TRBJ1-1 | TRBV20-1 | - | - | CSARRTDTEAFF | TGCAGTGCTAGAAGAACAGACACTGAAGCTTTCTTT
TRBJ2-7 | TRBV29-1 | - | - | CSVVEGRSSYEQYF | TGCAGCGTTGTGGAGGGGCGGAGCTCCTACGAGCAGTACTTC
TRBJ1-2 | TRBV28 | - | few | CASSPTTGLANYGYTF | TGTGCCAGCAGCCCTACCACAGGGTTAGCTAACTATGGCTACACCTTC
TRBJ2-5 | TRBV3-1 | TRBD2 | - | CASSQDVSSGQETQYF | TGTGCCAGCAGCCAAGACGTATCTAGCGGTCAGGAGACCCAGTACTTC
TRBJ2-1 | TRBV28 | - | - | CASSLGVGFRENEQFF | TGTGCCAGCAGTTTAGGAGTCGGATTCAGGGAAAATGAGCAGTTCTTC
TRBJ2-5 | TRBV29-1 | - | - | CSVDPGRETQYF | TGCAGCGTTGATCCTGGAAGAGAGACCCAGTACTTC
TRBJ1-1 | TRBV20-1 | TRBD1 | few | CSARDDRGNTEAFF | TGCAGTGCTAGAGACGACAGGGGGAACACTGAAGCTTTCTTT
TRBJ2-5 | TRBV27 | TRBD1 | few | CASSAYLRDRKETQYF | TGTGCCAGCAGCGCCTACCTCCGGGACAGAAAAGAGACCCAGTACTTC
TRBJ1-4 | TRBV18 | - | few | CASSHPRQPEKLFF | TGTGCCAGCTCACACCCCCGACAGCCTGAAAAACTGTTTTTT